Listed below are T cell receptor beta chains from one sample, sequenced in a study of T cell repertoires in cytomegalovirus infection. These TCRs are of unknown antigen specificity. Each CDR3 protein is one row after TCRdb ran MiXCR on the reads. The sample records approximately 340,000 distinct CDR3 sequences, 25% to 30% being singletons. Sequencing used cultured PBMCs, obtained from culture after CMV antigen stimulation. The receptors shown here come from a human donor in good health (CMV status not recorded). Some clones in this sample may be carry-over from other donors' samples. Each CDR3 is given without its conserved first and last residue.

V gene	CDR3 protein
TRBV7-9	ASSRGQFNTEAF
TRBV12-3/TRBV12-4	ASSFGRRNEKLF
TRBV7-9	ASSLLQKNEKLF
TRBV7-3	ASSEEGQGPYEQY
TRBV6-8	ASRGLVNTGELF
TRBV12-5	ASGVTGANVLT
TRBV7-2	ASSLAGVSYNEQF
TRBV5-5	ASSYLKLAGGSYVEQY
TRBV20-1	SAPDQGVYGYT
TRBV28	ASSDYRGYTTEAF
TRBV28	ASSLGQLTDTQY
TRBV5-1	ASSLRQGDNEQF
TRBV7-2	ASSLVRQGRYNEQF
TRBV19	ASSIDLLGTVSNQPQH
TRBV27	ASSSPTSARTDTQY
TRBV11-2	ASSSLVGTLRFYEQY
TRBV11-2	ASSPPWGTENTEAF
TRBV5-1	ASSRGSSGGEQF
TRBV7-9	ASTSVSGYNEQF
TRBV7-6	ASSLTAKGDGYT
TRBV10-3	AIGLAVTSSNEQF
TRBV5-1	ASTEQGADTQY
TRBV29-1	SGREDEKLF
TRBV4-1	ASSQETSGGADTQY
TRBV5-6	ASSRGAGRNTIY
TRBV24-1	ATSDPFSGNPYNEQF
TRBV7-3	ASSLTGQGNEQY
TRBV20-1	SARRLNTEAF
TRBV6-5	ASSYNGYEQY
TRBV7-9	AWGERVNEQF
TRBV12-5	ASGLGVEPNQPQH
TRBV7-9	ASSPPSGNAYEQY
TRBV2	ATKDRTSNQPQH
TRBV5-4	ASSPPGGDRRPYEQY
TRBV7-6	ASSRADRNTIY
TRBV7-7	ASRYRGGNQPQH
TRBV7-9	ASSPMATTGEKLF
TRBV12-3/TRBV12-4	ASSHRETGSYEQY
TRBV11-2	ASSLRGHPEQY
TRBV27	ASSSGGGSDQPQH
TRBV12-3/TRBV12-4	ASNEQPRIIEAF
TRBV10-3	AIRRQGDQPQH
TRBV27	ASSFKYRRVRDT
TRBV20-1	SASGDQPQH
TRBV27	ASSPRQDGEQY
TRBV7-9	ASSPPGGAGEAF
TRBV25-1	ASSEGGTGDDTQY
TRBV10-1	ASSVPGLAGIDYEQY
TRBV6-6	ASSPSPFTGELF
TRBV28	ASRGLVRHNEQF
TRBV6-1	ASLAVGRGNQPQH
TRBV7-4	ASSSPPRGGRYT
TRBV12-3/TRBV12-4	ASSQKYNEQF
TRBV5-5	ASSLEEGADYGYT
TRBV11-3	ASSLRRGTTYNEQF
TRBV15	ATSSVQGAVQPQH
TRBV5-1	ASSSEPQGNTEAF